The clone carrying this TCR beta chain was seen only a few times. The sample originates from a study of blood T cell repertoires in COVID-19. Study in general: The cDNA or gDNA used as material had been derived from T cells, B-cell-depleted T cells, or PBMCs.

V was cut by 3 bases and J by 12 bases, with 12 bases left in between. The CDR3 is 11 amino acids. Germline assignment: CDR1 SGHRS and CDR2 YFSETQ. In the study's own analysis: Reference gene primer amplification gave estimated nucleated cell counts. Assay used: immunoSEQ multiplex PCR; TCRdb lists only in-frame clones, some missing. The V and J calls and clone size are taken from that table; D and trimming were inferred from the DNA. The sample yields roughly 250,000 clones, around 84% seen once. Source material: peripheral blood. This TCR was sampled from a woman in her forties who had recovered from COVID-19. The chain couples TRBV5-1 to TRBJ1-1; D unresolved. DNA of the CDR3: TGCGCCAGCAGCTCGGAGTTGATAACTTTCTTT. Residues: CASSSELITFF.